This T cell receptor (beta chain) was profiled in a study of blood T cell repertoires in COVID-19. Germline CDR1 MDHEN, CDR2 SYDVKM. The CDR3 is 16 residues long. Germline trimming cut 3 bases from V and 3 bases from J; bases unmatched to any gene: 5. In the original processing: Estimated nucleated cell counts came from reference gene primer amplification. Generated by immunoSEQ multiplex PCR, the TCRdb table keeps only in-frame clones and is missing some. From that table come the V and J calls and clone size; the DNA was used to work out D and trimming. Among about 150,000 clones listed, about 90% were seen once. Participant reports of clinical history set cohort assignment.

Sequenced material: PBMCs or T cells enriched from blood (not recorded which). The clonotype comes from a woman aged 45-60 years who had recovered from COVID-19. The genes are TRBV28 and TRBJ1-6, with 7 bases lining up with TRBD1. CDR3 nucleotides: TGTGCCAGCAGTTTGCCAGGGGGAGGCTATAATTCACCCCTCCACTTT. Residues: CASSLPGGGYNSPLHF. Complete variable domain (other parts from reference TRBV28 and TRBJ1-6): DVKVTQSSRYLVKRTGEKVFLECVQDMDHENMFWYRQDPGLGLRLIYFSYDVKMKEKGDIPEGYSVSREKKERFSLILESASTNQTSMYLCASSLPGGGYNSPLHFGNGTRLTVT.